The clone carrying this TCR beta chain has at least ten counts. The antigen remains undetermined. Amplified TCR beta CDR3 regions derived from RNA transcripts. In the first-round RT-PCR of the TCR CDR3, the HTBI primer set was used. TCRdb reanalysed the multiplex PCR reads using MiXCR and keeps one entry per CDR3 protein. The table shows around 350,000 distinct CDR3 sequences, with over 15% occurring only once. The CDR3 is 14 amino acids. Germline-derived CDR1 and CDR2 are DFQATT and SNEGSKA (reference sequence). V was pared by 4 bases and J by 4 bases, with 14 bases between. The sample belongs to a study of T cells in Graves' hyperthyroidism and ophthalmopathy. Study-level points and caveats: The model predicted ophthalmopathy a median roughly 6.5 months before onset. Most thyroid-expanded clonotypes above 0.001 were also found in blood.

Sequenced sample: blood. The genes are TRBV20-1 and TRBJ1-3; weak D call: TRBD1 (6 bases). This receptor was taken from a woman between 18 and 29 years old with Graves' hyperthyroidism. The DNA for the CDR3 is TGCAGTGCTACGAGTCAGGGGCCAGGAAACACCATATATTTT. It specifies CSATSQGPGNTIYF.